The source of this T cell receptor (beta chain) is a study of blood T cell repertoires in COVID-19. Study context: COVID-19 samples collected from the United States, Italy and Spain covered acute and convalescent phases. The cDNA or gDNA used as material had been derived from T cells, B-cell-depleted T cells, or PBMCs.

Clones were sequenced by immunoSEQ multiplex PCR, and TCRdb holds only the in-frame ones, with some missing. The sample consists of about 220,000 clones, about four fifths of them appearing once. Sequencing was performed on peripheral blood. This TCR derives from a woman aged 65 to 85 with acute or convalescent COVID-19.

CDR3 sequence reads: CASRGGGGPNTDTQYF. The CDR3 nucleotides read TGTGCCAGCCGAGGGGGCGGGGGGCCCAACACAGATACGCAGTATTTT. The chain combines TRBV28 with TRBJ2-3, with TRBD2 as a possible D gene (8 bases). V lost 8 bases, J lost 2 bases, and 20 bases lay in between. The CDR3 sequence is 16 residues long. CDR1 MDHEN and CDR2 SYDVKM come from the germline V gene.